The clone carrying this TCR beta chain was recorded at least ten times. These data come from a study of identical twins. Each CDR3 protein gets one entry after TCRdb re-called the 5' RACE reads with MiXCR. The repertoire holds approximately 220,000 distinct CDR3 sequences, with over 8% as singletons. Germline V lookup: CDR1 SGHTA, CDR2 FQGNSA. The CDR3 consists of 15 residues. V dropped 5 bases and J dropped 4; count of bases not matched to a gene: 6. Sequences were obtained from memory (CD45RO+) T cells sorted from blood. J is TRBJ2-1 and V is TRBV7-2; 9 positions agree with TRBD2. The sequence was collected from a woman under 30 in good health. CDR3 nucleotide sequence: TGTGCCAGCAGCCTCTGGACTAGCGATTACAATGAGCAGTTCTTC. The encoded protein is CASSLWTSDYNEQFF. Full variable domain (missing parts from reference TRBV7-2 and TRBJ2-1): GAGVSQSPSNKVTEKGKDVELRCDPISGHTALYWYRQSLGQGLEFLIYFQGNSAPDKSGLPSDRFSAERTGGSVSTLTIQRTQQEDSAVYLCASSLWTSDYNEQFFGPGTRLTVL.